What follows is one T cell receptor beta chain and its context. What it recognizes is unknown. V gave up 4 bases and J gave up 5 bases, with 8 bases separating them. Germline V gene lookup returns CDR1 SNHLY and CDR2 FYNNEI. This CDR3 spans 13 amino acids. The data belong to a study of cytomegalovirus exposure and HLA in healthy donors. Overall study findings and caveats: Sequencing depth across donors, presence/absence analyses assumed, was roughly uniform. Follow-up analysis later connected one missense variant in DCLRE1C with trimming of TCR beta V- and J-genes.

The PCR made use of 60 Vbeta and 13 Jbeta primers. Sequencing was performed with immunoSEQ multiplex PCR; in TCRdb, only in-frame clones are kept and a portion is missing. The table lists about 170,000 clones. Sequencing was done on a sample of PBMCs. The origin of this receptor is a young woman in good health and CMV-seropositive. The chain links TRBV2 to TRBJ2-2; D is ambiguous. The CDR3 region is CASSVPPTGELFF. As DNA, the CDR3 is TGTGCCAGCAGTGTTCCCCCAACCGGGGAGCTGTTTTTT. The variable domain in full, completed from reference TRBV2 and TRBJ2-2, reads EPEVTQTPSHQVTQMGQEVILRCVPISNHLYFYWYRQILGQKVEFLVSFYNNEISEKSEIFDDQFSVERPDGSNFTLKIRSTKLEDSAMYFCASSVPPTGELFFGEGSRLTVL.